The 3 T cell receptor beta chains below come from one sample, sequenced in a study of STAT5B mutations in CD4+ large granular lymphocyte leukemia. The repertoire was sequenced with immunoSEQ multiplex PCR; TCRdb's copy has only in-frame clones and lacks some. Of just under 20,000 clones listed, roughly 84% are singletons. Sequencing was performed on CD4+ T cells from blood buffy coats. These receptor sequences come from a human donor in good health.

The rearrangement uses TRBV4-1 and TRBJ2-5; TRBD1 matches at 7 bases. The germline V gene has CDR1 MGHRA and CDR2 YSYEKL. This CDR3 spans 15 amino acids. J was trimmed by 3 bases and V by 3 bases; bases with no gene match: 7. For the CDR3, the DNA is TGCGCCAGCAGCCACCGACAGGGAAGGGAAGAGACCCAGTACTTC. Amino acid sequence: CASSHRQGREETQYF.

This clone was picked up one time. The rearrangement joins TRBV6-1 to TRBJ2-2; a possible D gene is TRBD2 (7 bases). V lost 9 bases and J lost 6, with 17 bases in between. This CDR3 spans 14 amino acids. Germline CDR1 MNHNS, CDR2 SASEGT. The CDR3 sequence is CASQSRGAAGELFF. The CDR3 DNA reads TGTGCCAGTCAGAGTCGGGGGGCGGCCGGGGAGCTGTTTTTT.

V usage is TRBV5-5 and J usage is TRBJ2-7; 10 bases line up with TRBD2. The CDR3 sequence is 16 residues long. J gave up 0 bases and V 4 bases, and 7 bases lay outside the gene matches. Looked up from germline, CDR1 is SGHKS and CDR2 is YYEKEE (reference sequence). The CDR3 nucleotides are TGTGCCAGCAGCCCTAGCGGGGGTTCCGGCTCCTACGAGCAGTACTTC. As protein: CASSPSGGSGSYEQYF.